The source of this T cell receptor (beta chain) is a study of beta chain features in type 1 diabetes (dated by TCRdb to 2017 to 2018). General notes on the study: Mean age, gender distribution, total cell number and subset yield were not different between patients and healthy donors. In the study, recently diagnosed type 1 diabetes patients and matched healthy donors were compared on the TCRB repertoires of their sorted circulating CD4+ T cell subsets. A total of under 140,000,000 sorted cells were examined across all samples, and the number of cells per subset was strongly correlated with RNA yield. Naive and central memory subsets were obtained from all 30 or so donors, but regulatory and stem cell-like memory subsets were isolated from only 8 patients and roughly 8 healthy donors.

This clone has just a few counts. This clone's antigen is unknown. No per-base quality is available; no much larger clone lies one base away. The entire amount of isolated RNA was reverse transcribed using the High Capacity cDNA Reverse Transcription Kit, so the sequenced TCRB transcripts were expressed ones. Deep immunoSEQ sequencing was applied to naive, central memory and regulatory T cell samples, giving an average of approximately 3.8 million total reads per sample. Sorted cells were lysed in RLT buffer and RNA was extracted with DNase-treated RNeasy Micro or Mini kits, depending on cell number. To prevent cross-contamination, every cell subset was processed on its own, while patient and healthy donor samples were processed together. TCRB sequences were amplified from cDNA with the immunoSEQ multiplex PCR, producing 87-bp fragments spanning the CDR3 region. Sequencing of the amplicons was done on the Illumina HiSeq platform. Regarding the original processing steps: Synthetic template baselines were used to correct PCR bias computationally, reads within Hamming distance 2 were collapsed together, and singletons that could not be merged were discarded. By aligning reads against IMGT, V, D and J genes, CDR3 length, and insertions or deletions at six rearrangement sites were assigned. Within each subset, clonotype counts were normalized to sorted cell number, after which true diversity and Gini coefficients were computed with the tcR R package. The overlap coefficient, calculated on TCRB nucleotide sequences, was used to measure repertoire sharing. Out-of-frame TCRB sequences from naive cells were analyzed as a proxy for the pre-selection repertoire. TCRdb took over this immuneACCESS table, retaining in-frame rearrangements with V and J assigned. Such tables are incomplete; in checked studies, under half of the missing clones stem from an unresolved V gene, and the remainder is unexplained. That table supplies the V and J calls and clone size; D and trimming were determined from the DNA. This sample comprises 300,000 or so clones, around an eighth of them detected only once. The ten top clones hold over 0.015% of the sample.

The CDR3 runs 13 amino acids, cysteine and phenylalanine included. CDR3 DNA only is kept here, 39 bases in frame from base 1. The germline V gene (reference sequence) yields MNHNY for CDR1 and SVGAGI for CDR2. Cut back by 0 bases and 11 bases, the V and J ends lie 13 bases apart. From each donor, a single peripheral blood sample of 100 to 150 mL on average was drawn into heparinised tubes. A BD FACSAria II and a panel including CD45RO, CCR7, CD25, CD127, CD95 and CD27 were used to sort naive, central memory, regulatory and stem cell-like memory CD4+ T cells. Purity was above 95% for every sorted population. PBMCs were isolated immediately by Lymphoprep density gradient centrifugation and stained directly without culture. So that batch effects would be minimized, each experiment stained and sorted samples in pairs, pairing one healthy donor with one patient. Broad study findings and their caveats: Patients with type 1 diabetes made fewer insertions and deleted more nucleotides at VDJ recombination sites, implying thymic rearrangement abnormalities. PCR may preferentially amplify shorter templates, but because patient and control samples were amplified and corrected together, any resulting skew would affect both groups equally. Sequencing cDNA rather than genomic DNA could over-represent highly expressing activated cells, although activation and CD3 levels did not differ between groups. Naive, central memory and regulatory TCRB repertoires appeared to be more similar among patients than among healthy donors. Type 1 diabetes patients showed a moderate but significant shortening of TCRB CDR3 length in all four CD4+ subsets. Because the HLA sub-analyses included only small numbers of individuals, any influence of HLA type on TCRB rearrangement was left unresolved.

Sequenced input: naive CD4+ T cells from blood. Explained via the paper, the cell subset or site label denotes: true naive CD4+ T cells. The chain links TRBV6-6 with TRBJ2-5, with the D gene too uncertain to name. The sequence was collected from a young man with type 1 diabetes. The sequence in DNA is TGTGCCAGCAGTTACTCGGTACACCCGAGGCAGTACTTC. Its product reads: CASSYSVHPRQYF.